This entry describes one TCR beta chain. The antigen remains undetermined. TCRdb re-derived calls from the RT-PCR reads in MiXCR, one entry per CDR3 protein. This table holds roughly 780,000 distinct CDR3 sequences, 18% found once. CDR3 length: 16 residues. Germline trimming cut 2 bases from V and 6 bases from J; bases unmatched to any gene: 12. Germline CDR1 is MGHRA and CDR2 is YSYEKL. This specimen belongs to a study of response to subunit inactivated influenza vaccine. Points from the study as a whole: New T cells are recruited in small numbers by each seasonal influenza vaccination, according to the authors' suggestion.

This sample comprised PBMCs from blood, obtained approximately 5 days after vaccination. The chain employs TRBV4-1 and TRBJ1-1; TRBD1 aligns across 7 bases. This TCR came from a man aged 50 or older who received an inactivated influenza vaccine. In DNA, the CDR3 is TGCGCCAGCAGCCAAAACACACAGGGGATCAGGGCTGAAGCTTTCTTT. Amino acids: CASSQNTQGIRAEAFF.